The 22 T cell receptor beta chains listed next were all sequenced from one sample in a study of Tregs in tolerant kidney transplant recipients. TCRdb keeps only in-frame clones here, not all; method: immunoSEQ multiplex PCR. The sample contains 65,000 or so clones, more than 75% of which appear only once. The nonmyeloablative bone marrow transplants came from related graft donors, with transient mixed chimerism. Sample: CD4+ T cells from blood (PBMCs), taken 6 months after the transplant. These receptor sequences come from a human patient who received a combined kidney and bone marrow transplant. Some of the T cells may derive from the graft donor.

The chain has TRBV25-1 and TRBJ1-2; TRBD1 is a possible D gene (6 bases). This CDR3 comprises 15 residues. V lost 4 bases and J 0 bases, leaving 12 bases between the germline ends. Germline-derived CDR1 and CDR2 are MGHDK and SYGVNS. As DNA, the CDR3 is TGTGCCAGCAGTGGCCCAGGACAGCCTAACTATGGCTACACCTTC. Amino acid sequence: CASSGPGQPNYGYTF.

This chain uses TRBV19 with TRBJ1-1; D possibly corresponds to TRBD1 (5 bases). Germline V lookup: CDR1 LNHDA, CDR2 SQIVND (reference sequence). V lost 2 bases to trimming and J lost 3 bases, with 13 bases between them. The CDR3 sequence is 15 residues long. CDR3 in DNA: TGTGCCAGTAGTATATTAGGGGTTAAGGACACTGAAGCTTTCTTT. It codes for CASSILGVKDTEAFF.

CDR3 sequence (DNA): TGCGCCAGCAGCCCGGGACTTTTCCTCAATGAGCAGTTCTTC. This gives the protein CASSPGLFLNEQFF. The V gene is TRBV5-1, the J gene TRBJ2-1, with D possibly being TRBD2 (6 bases). V lost 4 bases to trimming and J lost 6 bases, with 14 bases between them. Germline-derived CDR1 and CDR2 are SGHRS and YFSETQ. The CDR3 has 14 amino acids.

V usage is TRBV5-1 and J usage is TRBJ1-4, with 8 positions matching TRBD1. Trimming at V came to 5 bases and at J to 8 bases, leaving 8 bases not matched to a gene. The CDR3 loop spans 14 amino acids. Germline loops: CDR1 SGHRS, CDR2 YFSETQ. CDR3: CASRAGQGREKLFF. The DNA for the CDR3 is TGCGCCAGCAGGGCCGGACAGGGACGGGAAAAACTGTTTTTT.

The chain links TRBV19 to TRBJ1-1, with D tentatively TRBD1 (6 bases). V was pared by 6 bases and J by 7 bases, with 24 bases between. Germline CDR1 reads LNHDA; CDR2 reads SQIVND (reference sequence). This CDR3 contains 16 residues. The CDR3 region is CASSRGRGHRRVEAFF. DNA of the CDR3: TGTGCCAGTAGCAGGGGACGGGGACACCGAAGGGTTGAAGCTTTCTTT.

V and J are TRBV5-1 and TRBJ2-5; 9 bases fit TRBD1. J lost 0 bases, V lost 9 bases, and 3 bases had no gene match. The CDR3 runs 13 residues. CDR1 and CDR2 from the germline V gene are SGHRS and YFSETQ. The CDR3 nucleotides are TGCGCCACGGGGGACAGGGACCAAGAGACCCAGTACTTC. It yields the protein CATGDRDQETQYF. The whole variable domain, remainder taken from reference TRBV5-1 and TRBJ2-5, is KAGVTQTPRYLIKTRGQQVTLSCSPISGHRSVSWYQQTPGQGLQFLFEYFSETQRNKGNFPGRFSGRQFSNSRSEMNVSTLELGDSALYLCATGDRDQETQYFGPGTRLLVL.

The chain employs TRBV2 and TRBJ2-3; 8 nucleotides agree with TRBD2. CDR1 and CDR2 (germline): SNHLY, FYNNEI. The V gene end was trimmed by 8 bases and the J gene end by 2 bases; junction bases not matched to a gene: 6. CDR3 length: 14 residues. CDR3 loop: CASLRREDTDTQYF. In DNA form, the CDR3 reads TGTGCCAGCCTGCGGCGGGAGGACACAGATACGCAGTATTTT.

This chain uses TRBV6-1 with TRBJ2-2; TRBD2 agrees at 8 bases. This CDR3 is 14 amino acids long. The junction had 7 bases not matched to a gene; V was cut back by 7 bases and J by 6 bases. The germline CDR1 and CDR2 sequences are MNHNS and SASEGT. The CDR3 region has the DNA TGTGCCAGCATGGGACTAGTCGGGGCCGGGGAGCTGTTTTTT. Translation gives CASMGLVGAGELFF.

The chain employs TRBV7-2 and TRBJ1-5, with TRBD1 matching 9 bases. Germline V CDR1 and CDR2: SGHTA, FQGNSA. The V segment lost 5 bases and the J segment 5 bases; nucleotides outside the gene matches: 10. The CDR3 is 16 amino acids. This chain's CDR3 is CASSLGTGNRYQPQHF. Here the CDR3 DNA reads TGTGCCAGCAGCCTCGGGACAGGGAATAGGTATCAGCCCCAGCATTTT.

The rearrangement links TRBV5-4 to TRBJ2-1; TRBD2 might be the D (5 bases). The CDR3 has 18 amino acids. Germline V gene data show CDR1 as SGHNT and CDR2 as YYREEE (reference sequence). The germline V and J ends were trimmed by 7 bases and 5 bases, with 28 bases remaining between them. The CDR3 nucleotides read TGTGCCAGCGGGGTAGGACTGGTTCCGACCCTGGGAAACAATGAGCAGTTCTTC. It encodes CASGVGLVPTLGNNEQFF.

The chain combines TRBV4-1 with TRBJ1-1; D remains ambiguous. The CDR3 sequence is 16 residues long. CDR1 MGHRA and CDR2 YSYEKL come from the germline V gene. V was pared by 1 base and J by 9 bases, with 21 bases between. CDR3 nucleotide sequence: TGCGCCAGCAGCCAAGGCCCGGTCGCGACCCCGAGGCAAGCTTTCTTT. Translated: CASSQGPVATPRQAFF.

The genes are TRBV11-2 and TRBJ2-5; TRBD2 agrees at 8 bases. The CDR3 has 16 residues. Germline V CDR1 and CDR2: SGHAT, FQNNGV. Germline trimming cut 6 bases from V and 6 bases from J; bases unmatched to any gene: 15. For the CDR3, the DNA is TGTGCCAGCAGTCCGTTACTAGCGGTAATAGTTCAGACCCAGTACTTC. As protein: CASSPLLAVIVQTQYF.

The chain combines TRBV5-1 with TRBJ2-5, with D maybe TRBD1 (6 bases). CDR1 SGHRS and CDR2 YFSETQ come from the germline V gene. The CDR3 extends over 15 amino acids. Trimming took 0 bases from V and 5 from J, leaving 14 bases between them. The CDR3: CASSLEGTRGETQYF. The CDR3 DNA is TGCGCCAGCAGCTTGGAGGGGACAAGGGGGGAGACCCAGTACTTC.

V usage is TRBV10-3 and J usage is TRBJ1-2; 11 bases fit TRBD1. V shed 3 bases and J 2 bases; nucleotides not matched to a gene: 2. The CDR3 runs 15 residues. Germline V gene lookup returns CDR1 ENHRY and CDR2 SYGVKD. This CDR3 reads CAISDRDRGNYGYTF. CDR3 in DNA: TGTGCCATCAGTGATCGGGACAGGGGGAACTATGGCTACACCTTC.

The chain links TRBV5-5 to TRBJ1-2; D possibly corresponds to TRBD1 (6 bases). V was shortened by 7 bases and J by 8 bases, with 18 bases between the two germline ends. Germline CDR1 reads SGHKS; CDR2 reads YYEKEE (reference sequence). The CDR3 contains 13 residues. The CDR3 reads CASSLGGAGGYTF. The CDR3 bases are TGTGCCAGCTCCCTTGGGGGGGCTGGGGGCTACACCTTC. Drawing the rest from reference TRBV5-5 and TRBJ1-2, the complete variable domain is DAGVTQSPTHLIKTRGQQVTLRCSPISGHKSVSWYQQVLGQGPQFIFQYYEKEERGRGNFPDRFSARQFPNYSSELNVNALLLGDSALYLCASSLGGAGGYTFGSGTRLTVV.

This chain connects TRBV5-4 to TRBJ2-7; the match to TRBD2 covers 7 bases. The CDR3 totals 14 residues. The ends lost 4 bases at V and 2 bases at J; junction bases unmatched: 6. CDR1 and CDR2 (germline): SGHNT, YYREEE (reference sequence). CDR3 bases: TGTGCCAGCAGCCGGTGGGGGGGGGCCTACGAGCAGTACTTC. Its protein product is CASSRWGGAYEQYF.

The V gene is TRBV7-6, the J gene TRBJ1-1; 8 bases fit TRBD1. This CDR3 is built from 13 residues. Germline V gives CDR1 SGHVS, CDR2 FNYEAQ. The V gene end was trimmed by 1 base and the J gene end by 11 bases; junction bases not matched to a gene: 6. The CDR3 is CASSLGRDRKAFF. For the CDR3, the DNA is TGTGCCAGCAGCTTAGGGAGGGACAGGAAGGCTTTCTTT.

In nucleotides, the CDR3 is TGTGCCAGCAGCTTAGGACTAGCCGCAGATACGCAGTATTTT. It yields the protein CASSLGLAADTQYF. V gene TRBV11-3 combines with J gene TRBJ2-3, with 7 positions matching TRBD2. V shed 1 base and J 4 bases; nucleotides not matched to a gene: 2. The CDR3 is 14 residues long. CDR1 and CDR2 (germline): SGHNT, YENEEA.

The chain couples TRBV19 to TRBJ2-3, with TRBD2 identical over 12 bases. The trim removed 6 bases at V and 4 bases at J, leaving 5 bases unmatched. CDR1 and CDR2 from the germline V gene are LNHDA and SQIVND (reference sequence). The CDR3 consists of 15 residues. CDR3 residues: CASRRLAGEADTQYF. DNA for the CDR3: TGTGCCAGTAGGAGACTAGCGGGGGAGGCAGATACGCAGTATTTT.

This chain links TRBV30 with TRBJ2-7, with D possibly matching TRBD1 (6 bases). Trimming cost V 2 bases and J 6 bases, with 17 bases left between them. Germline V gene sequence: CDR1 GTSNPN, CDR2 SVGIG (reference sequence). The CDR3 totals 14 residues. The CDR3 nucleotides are TGTGCCTGGAGTCAAAGACGACAGGCCTCCGAGCAGTACTTC. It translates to CAWSQRRQASEQYF.

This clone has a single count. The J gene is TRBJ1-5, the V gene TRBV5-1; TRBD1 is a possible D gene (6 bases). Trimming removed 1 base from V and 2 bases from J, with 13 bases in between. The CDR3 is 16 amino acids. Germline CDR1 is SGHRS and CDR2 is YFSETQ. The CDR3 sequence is CASSLYGTGRNQPQHF. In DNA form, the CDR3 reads TGCGCCAGCAGCTTGTACGGAACAGGGCGCAATCAGCCCCAGCATTTT.

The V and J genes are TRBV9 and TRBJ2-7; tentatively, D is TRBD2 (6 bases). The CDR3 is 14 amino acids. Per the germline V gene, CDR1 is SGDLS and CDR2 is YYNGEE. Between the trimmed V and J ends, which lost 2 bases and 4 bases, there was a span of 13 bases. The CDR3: CASSVSLANYEQYF. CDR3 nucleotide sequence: TGTGCCAGCAGCGTGTCCCTAGCGAATTACGAGCAGTACTTC.